This T cell receptor (beta chain) was identified during a study of early stage breast cancer tumors. Across the whole study: Most invasive tumors, twelve of 16, were ER+/PR+/HER2-.

Germline V CDR1 and CDR2: WSHSY, SAAADI. V lost 10 bases and J lost 3, with 12 bases in between. The CDR3 is 12 amino acids. Each sample had two DNA replicates, approximately 0.52 ug blood or around 1.5 ug tissue. Libraries were prepared by immunoSEQ multiplex PCR; TCRdb keeps only in-frame clonotypes and omits some of them. The sample yields tens of thousands of clones, roughly 78% seen once. The sequence derives from a middle-aged person with breast cancer. Sequencing was carried out using blood. The genes are TRBV10-2 and TRBJ1-1; a weak D match, TRBD1 (6 bases). The DNA of the CDR3 is TGCGCCACCGGGGGCCCGTACACTGAAGCTTTCTTT. Translating gives CATGGPYTEAFF.